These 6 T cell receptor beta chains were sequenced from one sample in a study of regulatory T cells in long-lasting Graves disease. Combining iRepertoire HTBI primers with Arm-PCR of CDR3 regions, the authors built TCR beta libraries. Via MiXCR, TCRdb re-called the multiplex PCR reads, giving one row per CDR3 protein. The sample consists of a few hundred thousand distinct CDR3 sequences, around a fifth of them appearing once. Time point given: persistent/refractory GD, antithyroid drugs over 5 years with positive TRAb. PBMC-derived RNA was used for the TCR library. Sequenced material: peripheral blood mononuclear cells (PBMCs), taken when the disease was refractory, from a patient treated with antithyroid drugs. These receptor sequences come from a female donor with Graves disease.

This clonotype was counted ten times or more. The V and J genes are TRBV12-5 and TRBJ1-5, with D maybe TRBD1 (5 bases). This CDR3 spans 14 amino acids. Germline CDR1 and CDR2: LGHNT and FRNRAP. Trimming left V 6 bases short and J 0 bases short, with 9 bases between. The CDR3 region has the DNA TGTGCTAGTGGCCTGGGGCCTAGCAATCAGCCCCAGCATTTT. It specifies CASGLGPSNQPQHF.

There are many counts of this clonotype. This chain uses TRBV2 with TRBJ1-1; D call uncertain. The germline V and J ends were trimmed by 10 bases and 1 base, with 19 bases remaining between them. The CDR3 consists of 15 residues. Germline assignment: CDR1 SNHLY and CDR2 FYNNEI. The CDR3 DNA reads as TGTGCCACCAGGTCGCGGAGGGTGAGGAACACTGAAGCTTTCTTT. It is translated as CATRSRRVRNTEAFF.

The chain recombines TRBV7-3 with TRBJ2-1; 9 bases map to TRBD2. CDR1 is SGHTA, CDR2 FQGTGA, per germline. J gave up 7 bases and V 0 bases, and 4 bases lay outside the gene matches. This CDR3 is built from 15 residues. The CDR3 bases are TGTGCCAGCAGCTTAACTAGCGGGAGTATAAATGAGCAGTTCTTC. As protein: CASSLTSGSINEQFF. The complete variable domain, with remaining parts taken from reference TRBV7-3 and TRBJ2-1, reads GAGVSQTPSNKVTEKGKYVELRCDPISGHTALYWYRQSLGQGPEFLIYFQGTGAADDSGLPNDRFFAVRPEGSVSTLKIQRTERGDSAVYLCASSLTSGSINEQFFGPGTRLTVL.

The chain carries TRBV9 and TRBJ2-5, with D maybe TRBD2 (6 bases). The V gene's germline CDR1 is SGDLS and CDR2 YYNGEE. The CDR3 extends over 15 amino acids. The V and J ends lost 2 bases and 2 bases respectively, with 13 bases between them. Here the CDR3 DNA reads TGTGCCAGCAGCGTCGCGGCGGGGAGGCAAGAGACCCAGTACTTC. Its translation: CASSVAAGRQETQYF. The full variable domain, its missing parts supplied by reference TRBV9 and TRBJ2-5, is DSGVTQTPKHLITATGQRVTLRCSPRSGDLSVYWYQQSLDQGLQFLIQYYNGEERAKGNILERFSAQQFPDLHSELNLSSLELGDSALYFCASSVAAGRQETQYFGPGTRLLVL.

In DNA, the CDR3 is TGCGCCAGCAGCTTGGGAGGGCAGACAGAGACTTATGGCTACACCTTC. This gives the protein CASSLGGQTETYGYTF. The rearrangement links TRBV5-1 to TRBJ1-2, with a weak D call TRBD1 (5 bases). V was clipped by 0 bases and J by 5 bases, with 17 bases between them. The length of the CDR3 is 16 residues. CDR1 is SGHRS and CDR2 is YFSETQ in the germline V gene.

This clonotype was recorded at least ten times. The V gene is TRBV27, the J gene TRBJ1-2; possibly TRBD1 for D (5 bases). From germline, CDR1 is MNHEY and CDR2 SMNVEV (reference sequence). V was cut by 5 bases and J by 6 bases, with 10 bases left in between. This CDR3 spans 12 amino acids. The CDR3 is CASSGAGNGYTF. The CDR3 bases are TGTGCCAGCAGTGGGGCAGGGAATGGCTACACCTTC.